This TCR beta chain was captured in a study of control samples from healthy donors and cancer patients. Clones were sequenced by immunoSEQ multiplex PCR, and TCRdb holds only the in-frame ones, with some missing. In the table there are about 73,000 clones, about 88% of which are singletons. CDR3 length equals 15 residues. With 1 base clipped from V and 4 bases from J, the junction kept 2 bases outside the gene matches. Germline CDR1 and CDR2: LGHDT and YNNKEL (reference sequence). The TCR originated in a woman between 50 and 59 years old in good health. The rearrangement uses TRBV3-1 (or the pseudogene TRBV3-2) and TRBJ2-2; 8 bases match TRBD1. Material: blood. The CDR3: CASSQGTGTTGELFF. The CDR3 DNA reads TGTGCCAGCAGCCAAGGGACAGGGACCACCGGGGAGCTGTTTTTT.